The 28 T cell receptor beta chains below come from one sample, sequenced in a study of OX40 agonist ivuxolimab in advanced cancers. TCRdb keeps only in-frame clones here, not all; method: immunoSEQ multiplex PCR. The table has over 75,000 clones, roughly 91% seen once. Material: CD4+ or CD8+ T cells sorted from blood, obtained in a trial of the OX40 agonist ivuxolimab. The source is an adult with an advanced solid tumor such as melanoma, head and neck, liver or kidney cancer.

The CDR3 spells CASSQDAYGYTF. The DNA for the CDR3 is TGTGCCAGCAGCCAAGACGCCTATGGCTACACCTTC. The chain employs TRBV5-4 and TRBJ1-2, with D uncertain. The CDR3 sequence is 12 residues long. V dropped 4 bases and J dropped 4 bases, with 8 bases sitting between them. Germline V gene data show CDR1 as SGHNT and CDR2 as YYREEE (reference sequence). The full variable domain, its missing parts supplied by reference TRBV5-4 and TRBJ1-2, is ETGVTQSPTHLIKTRGQQVTLRCSSQSGHNTVSWYQQALGQGPQFIFQYYREEENGRGNFPPRFSGLQFPNYSSELNVNALELDDSALYLCASSQDAYGYTFGSGTRLTVV.

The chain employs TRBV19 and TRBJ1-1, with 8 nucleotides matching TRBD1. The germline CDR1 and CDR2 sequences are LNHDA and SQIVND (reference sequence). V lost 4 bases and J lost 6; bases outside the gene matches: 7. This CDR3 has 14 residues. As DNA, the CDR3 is TGTGCCAGTAGTACGGACAGGGAGTTCGCTGAAGCTTTCTTT. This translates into CASSTDREFAEAFF.

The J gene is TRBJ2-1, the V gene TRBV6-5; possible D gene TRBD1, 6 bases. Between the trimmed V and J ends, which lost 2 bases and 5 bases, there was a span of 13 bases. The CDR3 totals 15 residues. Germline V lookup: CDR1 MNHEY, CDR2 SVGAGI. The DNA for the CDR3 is TGTGCCAGCAGTTACGCGACAGGTTCGCACAATGAGCAGTTCTTC. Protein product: CASSYATGSHNEQFF.

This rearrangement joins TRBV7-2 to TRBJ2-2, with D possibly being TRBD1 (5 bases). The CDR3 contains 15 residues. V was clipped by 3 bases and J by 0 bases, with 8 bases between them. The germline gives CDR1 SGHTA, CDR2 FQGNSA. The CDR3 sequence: CASSLLGANTGELFF. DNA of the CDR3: TGTGCCAGCAGCTTGTTAGGGGCGAACACCGGGGAGCTGTTTTTT.

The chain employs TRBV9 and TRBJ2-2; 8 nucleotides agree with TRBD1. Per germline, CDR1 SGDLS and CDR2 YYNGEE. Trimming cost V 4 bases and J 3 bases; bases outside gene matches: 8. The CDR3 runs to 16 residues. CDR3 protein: CASSPRTGTDTGELFF. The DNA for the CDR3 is TGTGCCAGCAGCCCTCGGACAGGGACGGACACCGGGGAGCTGTTTTTT.

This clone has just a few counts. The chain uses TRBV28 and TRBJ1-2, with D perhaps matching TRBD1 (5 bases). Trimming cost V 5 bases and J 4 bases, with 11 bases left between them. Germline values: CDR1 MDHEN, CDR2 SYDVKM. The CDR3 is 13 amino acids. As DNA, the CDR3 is TGTGCCAGCAGTATAGGGGTAGGCTATGGCTACACCTTC. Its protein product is CASSIGVGYGYTF.

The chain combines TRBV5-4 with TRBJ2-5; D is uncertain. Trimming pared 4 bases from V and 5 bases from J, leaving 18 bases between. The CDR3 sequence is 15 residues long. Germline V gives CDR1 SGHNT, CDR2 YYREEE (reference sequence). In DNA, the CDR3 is TGTGCCAGCAGCCCCTGGAGCTCTCGAAGGGAGACCCAGTACTTC. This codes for CASSPWSSRRETQYF.

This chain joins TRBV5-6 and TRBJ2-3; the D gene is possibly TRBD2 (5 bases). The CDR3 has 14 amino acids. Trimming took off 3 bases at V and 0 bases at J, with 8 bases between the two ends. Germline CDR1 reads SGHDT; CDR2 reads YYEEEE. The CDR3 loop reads CASSWAGSTDTQYF. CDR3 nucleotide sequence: TGTGCCAGCAGCTGGGCGGGCAGCACAGATACGCAGTATTTT.

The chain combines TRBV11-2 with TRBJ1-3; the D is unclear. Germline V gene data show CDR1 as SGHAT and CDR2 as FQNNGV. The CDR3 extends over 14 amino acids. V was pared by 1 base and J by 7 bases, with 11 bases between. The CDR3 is CASSLVMRPNTIYF. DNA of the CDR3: TGTGCCAGCAGCTTAGTCATGAGACCCAACACCATATATTTT.

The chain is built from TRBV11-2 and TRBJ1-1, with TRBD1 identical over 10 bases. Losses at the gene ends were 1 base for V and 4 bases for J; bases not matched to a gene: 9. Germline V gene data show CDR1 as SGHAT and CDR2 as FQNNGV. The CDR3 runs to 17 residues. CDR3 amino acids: CASSLALGRTGGTEAFF. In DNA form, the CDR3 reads TGTGCCAGCAGCTTAGCGCTGGGAAGGACAGGGGGCACTGAAGCTTTCTTT.

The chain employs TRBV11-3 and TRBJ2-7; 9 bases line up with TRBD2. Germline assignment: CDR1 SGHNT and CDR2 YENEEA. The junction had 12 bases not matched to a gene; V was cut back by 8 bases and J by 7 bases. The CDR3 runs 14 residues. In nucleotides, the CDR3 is TGTGCCAGCGGCCGAGCGGGAGGCATGGAGGAGCAGTACTTC. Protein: CASGRAGGMEEQYF.

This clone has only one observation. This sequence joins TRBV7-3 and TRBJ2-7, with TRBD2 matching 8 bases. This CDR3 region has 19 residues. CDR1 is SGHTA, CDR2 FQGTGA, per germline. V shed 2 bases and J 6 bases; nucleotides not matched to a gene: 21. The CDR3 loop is CASSLPKFMHQRELGEQYF. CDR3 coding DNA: TGTGCCAGCAGCTTACCTAAATTCATGCACCAGCGGGAGCTGGGCGAGCAGTACTTC. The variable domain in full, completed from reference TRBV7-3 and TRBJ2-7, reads GAGVSQTPSNKVTEKGKYVELRCDPISGHTALYWYRQSLGQGPEFLIYFQGTGAADDSGLPNDRFFAVRPEGSVSTLKIQRTERGDSAVYLCASSLPKFMHQRELGEQYFGPGTRLTVT.

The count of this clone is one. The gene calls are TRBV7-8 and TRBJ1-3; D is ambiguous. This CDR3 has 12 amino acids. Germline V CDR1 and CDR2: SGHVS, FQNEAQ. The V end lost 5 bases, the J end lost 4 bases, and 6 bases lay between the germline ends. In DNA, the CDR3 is TGTGCCAGCAGCCCCAGGGGAAACACCATATATTTT. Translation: CASSPRGNTIYF.

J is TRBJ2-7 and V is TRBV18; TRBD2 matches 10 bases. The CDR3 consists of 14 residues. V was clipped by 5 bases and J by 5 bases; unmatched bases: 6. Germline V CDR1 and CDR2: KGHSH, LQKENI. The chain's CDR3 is CASSRLAGVDEQYF. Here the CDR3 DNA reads TGTGCCAGCTCAAGGCTAGCGGGGGTTGACGAGCAGTACTTC.

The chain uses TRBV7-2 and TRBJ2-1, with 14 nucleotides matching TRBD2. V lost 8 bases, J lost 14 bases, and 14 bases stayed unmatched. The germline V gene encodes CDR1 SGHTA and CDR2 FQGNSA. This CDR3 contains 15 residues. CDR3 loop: CASSPSGTSGRGKFF. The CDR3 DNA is TGTGCCAGCTCCCCCTCCGGGACTAGCGGGAGAGGGAAGTTCTTC.

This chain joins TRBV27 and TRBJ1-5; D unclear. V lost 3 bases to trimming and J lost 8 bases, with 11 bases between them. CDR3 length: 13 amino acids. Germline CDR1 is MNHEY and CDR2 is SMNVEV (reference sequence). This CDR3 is CASSFRPQEPQHF. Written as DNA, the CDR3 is TGTGCCAGCAGTTTCAGGCCCCAGGAGCCCCAGCATTTT.

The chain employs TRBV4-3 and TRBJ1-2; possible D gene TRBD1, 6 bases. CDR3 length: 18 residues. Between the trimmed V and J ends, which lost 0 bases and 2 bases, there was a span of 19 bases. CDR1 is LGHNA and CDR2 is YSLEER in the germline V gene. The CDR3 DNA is TGCGCCAGCAGCCAAGAGATTGATACAGGGTTGATAAACTATGGCTACACCTTC. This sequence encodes CASSQEIDTGLINYGYTF.

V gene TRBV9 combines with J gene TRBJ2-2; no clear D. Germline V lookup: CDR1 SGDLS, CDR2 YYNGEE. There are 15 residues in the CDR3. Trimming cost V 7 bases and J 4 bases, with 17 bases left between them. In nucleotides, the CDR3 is TGTGCCAGCCGGATTGACATCGGTGGCACCGGGGAGCTGTTTTTT. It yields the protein CASRIDIGGTGELFF.

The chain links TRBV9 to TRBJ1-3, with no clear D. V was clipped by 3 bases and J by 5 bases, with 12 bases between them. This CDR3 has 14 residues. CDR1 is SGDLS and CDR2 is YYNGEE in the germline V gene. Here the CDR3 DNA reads TGTGCCAGCAGCGCGACGGATGGGAGAAACACCATATATTTT. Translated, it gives CASSATDGRNTIYF.

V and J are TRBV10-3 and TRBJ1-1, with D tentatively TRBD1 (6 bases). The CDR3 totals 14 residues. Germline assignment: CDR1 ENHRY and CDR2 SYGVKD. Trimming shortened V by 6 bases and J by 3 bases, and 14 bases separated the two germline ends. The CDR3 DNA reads TGTGCCATCAGCGCCTTAAGGGGGGACACTGAAGCTTTCTTT. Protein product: CAISALRGDTEAFF.

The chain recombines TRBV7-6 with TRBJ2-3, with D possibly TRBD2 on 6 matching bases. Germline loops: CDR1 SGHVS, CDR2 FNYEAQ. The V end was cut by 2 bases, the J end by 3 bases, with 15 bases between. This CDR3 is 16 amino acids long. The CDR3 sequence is CASSLWEETVTDTQYF. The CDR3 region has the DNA TGTGCCAGCAGCTTATGGGAGGAAACTGTTACAGATACGCAGTATTTT.

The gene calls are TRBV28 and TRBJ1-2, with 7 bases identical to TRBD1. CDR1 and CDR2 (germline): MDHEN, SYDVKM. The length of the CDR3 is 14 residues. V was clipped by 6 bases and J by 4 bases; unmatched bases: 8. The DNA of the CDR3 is TGTGCCAGCAGCGTGACAGGGACCTTCTATGGCTACACCTTC. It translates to CASSVTGTFYGYTF.

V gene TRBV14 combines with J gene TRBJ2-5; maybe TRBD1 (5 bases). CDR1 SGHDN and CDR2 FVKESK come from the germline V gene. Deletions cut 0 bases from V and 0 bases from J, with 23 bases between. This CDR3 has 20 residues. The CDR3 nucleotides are TGTGCCAGCAGCCAAGAGGCAGGGCAGAGGTCCGTTCCGTACCAAGAGACCCAGTACTTC. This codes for CASSQEAGQRSVPYQETQYF.

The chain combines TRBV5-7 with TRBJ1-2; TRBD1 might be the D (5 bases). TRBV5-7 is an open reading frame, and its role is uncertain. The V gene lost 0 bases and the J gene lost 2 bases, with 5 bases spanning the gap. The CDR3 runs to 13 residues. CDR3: CASSLAGNYGYTF. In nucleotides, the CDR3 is TGTGCCAGCAGCTTGGCAGGGAACTATGGCTACACCTTC.

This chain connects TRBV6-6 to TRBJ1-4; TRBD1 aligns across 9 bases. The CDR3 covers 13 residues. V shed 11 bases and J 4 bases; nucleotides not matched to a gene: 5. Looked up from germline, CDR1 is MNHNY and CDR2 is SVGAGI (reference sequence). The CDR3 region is CASQDRGNEKLFF. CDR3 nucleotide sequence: TGTGCCTCCCAGGACAGGGGTAATGAAAAACTGTTTTTT.

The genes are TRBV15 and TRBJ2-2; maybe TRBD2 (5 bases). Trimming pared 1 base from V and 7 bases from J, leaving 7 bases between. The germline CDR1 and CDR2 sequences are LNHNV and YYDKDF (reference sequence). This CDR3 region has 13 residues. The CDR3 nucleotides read TGTGCCACCAGCAGAGGGGGAGTCGGGGAGCTGTTTTTT. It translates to CATSRGGVGELFF. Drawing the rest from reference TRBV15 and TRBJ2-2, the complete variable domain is DAMVIQNPRYQVTQFGKPVTLSCSQTLNHNVMYWYQQKSSQAPKLLFHYYDKDFNNEADTPDNFQSRRPNTSFCFLDIRSPGLGDTAMYLCATSRGGVGELFFGEGSRLTVL.

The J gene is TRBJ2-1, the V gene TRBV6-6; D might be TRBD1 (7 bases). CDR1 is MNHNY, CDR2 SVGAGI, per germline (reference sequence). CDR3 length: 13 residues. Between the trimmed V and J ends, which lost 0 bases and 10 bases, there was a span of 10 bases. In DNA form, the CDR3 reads TGTGCCAGCAGTTACTCCAGGGGGGTAGAGCAGTTCTTC. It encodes CASSYSRGVEQFF.

The CDR3 loop is CASSLGRGLDTEAFF. The CDR3 nucleotides read TGCGCCAGCAGCTTGGGCCGGGGCCTGGACACTGAAGCTTTCTTT. The chain carries TRBV5-1 and TRBJ1-1; tentative D call: TRBD1 (5 bases). Trimming removed 0 bases at V and 3 bases at J, with 12 bases between. The germline CDR1 and CDR2 sequences are SGHRS and YFSETQ. The CDR3 covers 15 residues.